This T cell receptor beta chain stems from a study of T cell repertoires in cytomegalovirus infection (dated by TCRdb to about 2019). Looking at the study overall: Alongside well-studied HLA-B-restricted epitopes, the peptide stimulations were aimed at recently identified HLA-C-restricted CMV epitopes, whose presentation resists viral immunomodulation. Donor HLA type was relevant to the analysis, because carriage of CMV infection together with the matching HLA type was indicated by public TCR beta signatures. The paper as a whole reports these results and caveats: Cumulative frequency of public TCR beta family members discriminated carriers of CMV infection plus the relevant HLA type in this cohort and an independent roughly 340-donor cohort. The ex vivo response was dominated by HLA-C-restricted CMV-specific TCR beta clonotypes, which also provided the single most frequent clonotype in two of eight donors.

Concerning this clonotype: The antigen it recognizes is unknown. Base quality data are lacking; no much larger clone is found one base away.

The meaning of the sample's treatment or condition label: in vitro stimulation with specific CMV peptide epitopes to enrich CMV-specific T cells. Data came from an Illumina HiSeq 1500. TCRdb took the public reads, trimmed them with fastp at Q25, ran MiXCR for clone calling and kept in-frame beta chains. Duplicate CDR3 protein sequences are folded into a single record with the most common DNA and genes. Present in this sample are roughly 500,000 distinct CDR3 sequences, roughly 42% of which were seen just once. The leading ten clones occupy about two fifths of the sample. The source was cultured PBMCs, collected from culture after CMV antigen stimulation. The receptor was derived from a human donor in good health (CMV status not recorded). Some clones in this sample may be carry-over from other donors' samples.

The sequenced DNA is TGTGCCACCACCAAAGTGGGACAGCGCACAGATACGCAGTATTTT. This encodes CATTKVGQRTDTQYF. The chain couples TRBV6-2 or TRBV6-3 to TRBJ2-3; TRBD1 aligns with 7 central bases. Inclusive of the bounding cysteine and phenylalanine, the CDR3 is 15 residues long. Of the read, only the CDR3 DNA is kept; its 45 bases are in frame from base 1. Relative to germline, V is missing 10 bases and J is missing 1 base, with 11 bases of the junction outside any gene match. The germline V gene specifies MNHEY as CDR1 and SVGEGT as CDR2.